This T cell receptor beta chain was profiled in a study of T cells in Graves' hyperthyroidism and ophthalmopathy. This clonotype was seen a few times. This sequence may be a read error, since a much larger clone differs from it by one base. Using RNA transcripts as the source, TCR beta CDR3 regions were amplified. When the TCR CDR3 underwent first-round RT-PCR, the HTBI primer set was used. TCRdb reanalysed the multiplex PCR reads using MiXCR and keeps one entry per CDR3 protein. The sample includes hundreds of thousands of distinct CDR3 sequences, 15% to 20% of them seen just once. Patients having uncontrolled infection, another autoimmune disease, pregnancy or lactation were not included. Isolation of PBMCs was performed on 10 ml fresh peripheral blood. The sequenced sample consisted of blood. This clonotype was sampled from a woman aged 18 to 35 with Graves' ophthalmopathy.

This chain's CDR3 is CAWSEVSHNEQFF. For the CDR3, the DNA is TGTGCCTGGAGTGAGGTTTCCCACAATGAGCAGTTCTTC. The chain couples TRBV30 to TRBJ2-1; D is unresolved. There are 13 residues in the CDR3. The V and J ends lost 1 base and 5 bases respectively, with 9 bases between them. Germline V lookup: CDR1 GTSNPN, CDR2 SVGIG (reference sequence).